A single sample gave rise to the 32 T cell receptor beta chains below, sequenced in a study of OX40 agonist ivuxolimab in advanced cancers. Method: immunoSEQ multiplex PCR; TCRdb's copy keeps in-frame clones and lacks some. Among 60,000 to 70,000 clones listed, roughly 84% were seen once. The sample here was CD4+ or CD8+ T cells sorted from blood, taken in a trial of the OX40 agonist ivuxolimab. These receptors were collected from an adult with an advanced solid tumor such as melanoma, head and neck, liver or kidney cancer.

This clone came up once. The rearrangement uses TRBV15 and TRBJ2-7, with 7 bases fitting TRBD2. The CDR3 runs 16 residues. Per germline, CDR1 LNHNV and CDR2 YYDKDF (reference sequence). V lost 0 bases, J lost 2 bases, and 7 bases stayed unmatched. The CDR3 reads CATSRDLSLAAYEQYF. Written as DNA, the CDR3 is TGTGCCACCAGCAGAGATCTGAGTCTAGCGGCCTACGAGCAGTACTTC.

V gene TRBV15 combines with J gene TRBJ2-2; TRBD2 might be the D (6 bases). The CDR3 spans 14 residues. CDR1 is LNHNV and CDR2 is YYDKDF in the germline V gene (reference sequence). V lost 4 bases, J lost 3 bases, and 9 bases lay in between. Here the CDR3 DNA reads TGTGCCACCAGCATGACTAGGGACACCGGGGAGCTGTTTTTT. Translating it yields CATSMTRDTGELFF.

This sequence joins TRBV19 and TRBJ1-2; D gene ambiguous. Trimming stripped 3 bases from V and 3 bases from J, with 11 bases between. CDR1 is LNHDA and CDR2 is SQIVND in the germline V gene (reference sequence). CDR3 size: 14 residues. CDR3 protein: CASSMGLLDYGYTF. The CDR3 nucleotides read TGTGCCAGTAGTATGGGTTTACTTGACTATGGCTACACCTTC.

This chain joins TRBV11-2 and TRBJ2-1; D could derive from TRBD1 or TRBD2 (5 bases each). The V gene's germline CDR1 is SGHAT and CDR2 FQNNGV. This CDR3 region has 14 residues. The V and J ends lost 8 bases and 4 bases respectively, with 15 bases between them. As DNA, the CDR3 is TGTGCCAGCGTTTCTAGTTGGGGGTACAATGAGCAGTTCTTC. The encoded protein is CASVSSWGYNEQFF. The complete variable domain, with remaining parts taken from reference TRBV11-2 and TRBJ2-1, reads EAGVAQSPRYKIIEKRQSVAFWCNPISGHATLYWYQQILGQGPKLLIQFQNNGVVDDSQLPKDRFSAERLKGVDSTLKIQPAKLEDSAVYLCASVSSWGYNEQFFGPGTRLTVL.

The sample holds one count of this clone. The CDR3 DNA is TGTGCCAGCAGTGGACAGTACGAGCAGTACTTC. It translates to CASSGQYEQYF. V and J are TRBV6-6 and TRBJ2-7; D possibly corresponds to TRBD1 (6 bases). Trimming removed 5 bases at V and 4 bases at J, with 6 bases between. CDR3 length: 11 residues. The germline CDR1 and CDR2 sequences are MNHNY and SVGAGI (reference sequence).

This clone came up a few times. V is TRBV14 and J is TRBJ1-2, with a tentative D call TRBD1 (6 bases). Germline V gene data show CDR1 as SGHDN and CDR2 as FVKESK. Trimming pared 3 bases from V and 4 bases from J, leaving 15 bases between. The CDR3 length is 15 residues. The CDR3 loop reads CASSQTGHLTYGYTF. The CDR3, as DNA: TGTGCCAGCAGCCAGACGGGACATCTCACCTATGGCTACACCTTC.

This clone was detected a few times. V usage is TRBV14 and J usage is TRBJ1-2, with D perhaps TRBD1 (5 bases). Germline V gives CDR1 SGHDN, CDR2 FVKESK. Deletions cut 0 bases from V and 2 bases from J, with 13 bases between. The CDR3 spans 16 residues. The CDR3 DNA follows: TGTGCCAGCAGCCAAGACAGGGCGCTAAAAAACTATGGCTACACCTTC. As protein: CASSQDRALKNYGYTF.

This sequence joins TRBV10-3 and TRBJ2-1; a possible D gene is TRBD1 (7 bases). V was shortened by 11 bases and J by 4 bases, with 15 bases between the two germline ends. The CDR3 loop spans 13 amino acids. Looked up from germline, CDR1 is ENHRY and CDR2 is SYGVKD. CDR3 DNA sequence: TGTGCCGCTCGCGGGACAGAGTACAATGAGCAGTTCTTC. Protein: CAARGTEYNEQFF.

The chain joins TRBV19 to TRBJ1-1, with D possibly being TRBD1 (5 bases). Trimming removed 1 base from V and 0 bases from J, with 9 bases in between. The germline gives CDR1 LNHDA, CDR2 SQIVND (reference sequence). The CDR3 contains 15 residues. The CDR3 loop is CASSIAQGLNTEAFF. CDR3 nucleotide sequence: TGTGCCAGTAGTATAGCCCAGGGACTGAACACTGAAGCTTTCTTT.

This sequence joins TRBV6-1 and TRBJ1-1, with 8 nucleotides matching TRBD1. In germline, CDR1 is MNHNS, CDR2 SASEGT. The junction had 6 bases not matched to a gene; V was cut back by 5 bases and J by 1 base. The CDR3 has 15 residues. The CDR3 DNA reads TGTGCCAGCAGTCCCCTGGGACAGGCGAACACTGAAGCTTTCTTT. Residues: CASSPLGQANTEAFF.

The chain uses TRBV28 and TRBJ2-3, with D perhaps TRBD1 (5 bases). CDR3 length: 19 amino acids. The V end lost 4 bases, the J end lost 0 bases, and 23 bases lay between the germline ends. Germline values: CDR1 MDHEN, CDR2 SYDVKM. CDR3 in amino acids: CASSSDSASIITSTDTQYF. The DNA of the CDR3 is TGTGCCAGCAGTTCAGACAGCGCTTCTATTATAACTAGCACAGATACGCAGTATTTT.

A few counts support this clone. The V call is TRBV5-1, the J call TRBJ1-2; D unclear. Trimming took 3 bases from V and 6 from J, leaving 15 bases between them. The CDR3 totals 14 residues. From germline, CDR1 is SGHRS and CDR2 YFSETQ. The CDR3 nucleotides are TGCGCCAGCAGCTCCGGAGAGGGCTTTCATGGCTACACCTTC. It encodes CASSSGEGFHGYTF.

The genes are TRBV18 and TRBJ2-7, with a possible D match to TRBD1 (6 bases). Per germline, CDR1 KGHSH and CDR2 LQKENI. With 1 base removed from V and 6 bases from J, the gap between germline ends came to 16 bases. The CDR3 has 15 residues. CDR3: CASSPLIQEGGEQYF. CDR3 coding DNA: TGTGCCAGCTCACCACTAATACAGGAAGGGGGCGAGCAGTACTTC.

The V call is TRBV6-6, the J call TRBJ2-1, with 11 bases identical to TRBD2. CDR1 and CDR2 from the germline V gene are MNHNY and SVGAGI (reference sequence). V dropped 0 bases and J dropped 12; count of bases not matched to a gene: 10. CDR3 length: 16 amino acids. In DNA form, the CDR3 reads TGTGCCAGCAGTTACTCTAGCGGGAGGGCTCTACCAGGGCAGTTCTTC. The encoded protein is CASSYSSGRALPGQFF.

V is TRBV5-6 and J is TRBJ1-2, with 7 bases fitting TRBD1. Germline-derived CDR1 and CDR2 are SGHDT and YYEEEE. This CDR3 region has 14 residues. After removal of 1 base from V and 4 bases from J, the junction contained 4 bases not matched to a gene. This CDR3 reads CASSLRGLGYGYTF. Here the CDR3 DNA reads TGTGCCAGCAGCTTGAGGGGGCTGGGCTATGGCTACACCTTC.

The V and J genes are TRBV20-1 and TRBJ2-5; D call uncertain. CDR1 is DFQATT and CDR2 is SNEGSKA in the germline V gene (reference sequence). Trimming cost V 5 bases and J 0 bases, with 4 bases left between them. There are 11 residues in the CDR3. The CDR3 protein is CSAGYQETQYF. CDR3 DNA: TGCAGTGCTGGGTACCAAGAGACCCAGTACTTC.

In nucleotides, the CDR3 is TGTGCCAGCACCACGCGGCCGTTGGCAGATACGCAGTATTTT. Protein: CASTTRPLADTQYF. The chain has TRBV5-8 and TRBJ2-3, with D hard to call. The V end lost 6 bases, the J end lost 4 bases, and 15 bases lay between the germline ends. The CDR3 runs to 14 residues. CDR1 and CDR2 from the germline V gene are SGHTS and YDEGEE.

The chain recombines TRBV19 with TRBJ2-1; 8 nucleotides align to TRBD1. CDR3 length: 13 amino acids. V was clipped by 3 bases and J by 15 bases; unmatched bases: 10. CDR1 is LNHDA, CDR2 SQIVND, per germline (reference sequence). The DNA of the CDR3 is TGTGCCAGTAGTATGACAGGGGTGAAGGTCGGGTTCTTC. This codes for CASSMTGVKVGFF.

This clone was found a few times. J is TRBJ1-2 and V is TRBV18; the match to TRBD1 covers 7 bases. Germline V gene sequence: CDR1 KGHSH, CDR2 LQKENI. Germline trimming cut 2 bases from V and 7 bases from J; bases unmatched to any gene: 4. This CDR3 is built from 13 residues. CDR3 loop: CASSPDRVSGYTF. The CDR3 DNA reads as TGTGCCAGCTCACCAGACAGGGTTTCTGGCTACACCTTC.

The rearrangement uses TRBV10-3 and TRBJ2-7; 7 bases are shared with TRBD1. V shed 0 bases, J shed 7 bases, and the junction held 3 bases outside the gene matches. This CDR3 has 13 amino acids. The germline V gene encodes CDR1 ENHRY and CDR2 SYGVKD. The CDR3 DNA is TGTGCCATCAGTGAGTCGACAGGGCGGGAGCAGTACTTC. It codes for CAISESTGREQYF.

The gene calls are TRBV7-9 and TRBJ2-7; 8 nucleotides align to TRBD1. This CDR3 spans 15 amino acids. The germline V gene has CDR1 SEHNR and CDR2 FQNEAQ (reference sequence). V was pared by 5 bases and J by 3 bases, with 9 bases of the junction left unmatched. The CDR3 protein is CASSPGQGPYYEQYF. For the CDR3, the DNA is TGTGCCAGCAGCCCCGGACAGGGTCCATACTACGAGCAGTACTTC.

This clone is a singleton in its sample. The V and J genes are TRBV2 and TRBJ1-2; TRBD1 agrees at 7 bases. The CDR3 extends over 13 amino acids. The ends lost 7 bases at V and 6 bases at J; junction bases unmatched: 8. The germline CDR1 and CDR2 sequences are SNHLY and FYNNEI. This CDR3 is CASTDRVQDGYTF. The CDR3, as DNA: TGTGCCAGCACTGACAGGGTACAGGATGGCTACACCTTC.

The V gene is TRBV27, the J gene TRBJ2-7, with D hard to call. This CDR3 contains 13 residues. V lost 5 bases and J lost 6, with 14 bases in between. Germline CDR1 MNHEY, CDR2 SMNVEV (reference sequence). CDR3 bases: TGTGCCAGCAGTCCCGGAGTAGTGCGCGAGCAGTACTTC. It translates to CASSPGVVREQYF.

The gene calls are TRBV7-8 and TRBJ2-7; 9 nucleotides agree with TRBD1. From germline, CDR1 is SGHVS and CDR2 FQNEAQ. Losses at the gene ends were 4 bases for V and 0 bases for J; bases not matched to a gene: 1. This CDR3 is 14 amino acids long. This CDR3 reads CASSSDRGSYEQYF. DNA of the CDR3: TGTGCCAGCAGCTCGGACAGGGGCTCCTACGAGCAGTACTTC.

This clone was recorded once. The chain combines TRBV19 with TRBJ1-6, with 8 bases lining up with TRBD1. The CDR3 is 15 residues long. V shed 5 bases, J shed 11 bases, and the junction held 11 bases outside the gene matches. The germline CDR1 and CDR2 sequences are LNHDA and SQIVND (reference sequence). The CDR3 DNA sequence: TGTGCCAGTAGTCTAAGACAGGGGAATATGCCACCCCTCCACTTT. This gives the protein CASSLRQGNMPPLHF.

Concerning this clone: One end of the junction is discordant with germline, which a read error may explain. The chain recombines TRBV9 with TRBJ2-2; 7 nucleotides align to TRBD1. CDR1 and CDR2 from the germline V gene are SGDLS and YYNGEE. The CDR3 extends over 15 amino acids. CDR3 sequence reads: CASNVQGSNTGELFF. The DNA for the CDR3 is TGTGCCAGCAACGTACAGGGGTCTAACACCGGGGAGCTGTTTTTT.

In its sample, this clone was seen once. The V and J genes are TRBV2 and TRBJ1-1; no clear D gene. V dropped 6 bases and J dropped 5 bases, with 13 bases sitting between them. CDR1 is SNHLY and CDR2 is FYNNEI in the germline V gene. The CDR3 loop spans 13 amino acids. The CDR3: CASRQWGGTEAFF. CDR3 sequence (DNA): TGTGCCAGCAGACAATGGGGTGGGACTGAAGCTTTCTTT.

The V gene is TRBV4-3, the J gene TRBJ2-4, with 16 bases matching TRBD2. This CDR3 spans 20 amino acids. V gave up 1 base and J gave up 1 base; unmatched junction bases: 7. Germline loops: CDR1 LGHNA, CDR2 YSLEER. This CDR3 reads CASSQGGLAGGPLAKNIQYF. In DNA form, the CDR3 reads TGCGCCAGCAGCCAAGGGGGACTAGCGGGAGGGCCACTTGCCAAAAACATTCAGTACTTC.

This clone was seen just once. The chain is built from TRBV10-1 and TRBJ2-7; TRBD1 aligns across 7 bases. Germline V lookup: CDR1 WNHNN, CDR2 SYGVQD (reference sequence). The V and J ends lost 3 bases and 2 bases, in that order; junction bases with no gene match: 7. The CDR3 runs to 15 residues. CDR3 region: CASSDHGTETYEQYF. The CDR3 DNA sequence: TGCGCCAGCAGTGACCACGGGACAGAGACCTACGAGCAGTACTTC.

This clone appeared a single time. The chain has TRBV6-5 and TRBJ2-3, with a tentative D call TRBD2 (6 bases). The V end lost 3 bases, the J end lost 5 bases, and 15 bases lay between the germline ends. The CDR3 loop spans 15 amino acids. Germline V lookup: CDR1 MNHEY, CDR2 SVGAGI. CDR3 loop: CASSYFAGLLDTQYF. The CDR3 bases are TGTGCCAGCAGTTATTTTGCGGGACTTTTAGATACGCAGTATTTT.

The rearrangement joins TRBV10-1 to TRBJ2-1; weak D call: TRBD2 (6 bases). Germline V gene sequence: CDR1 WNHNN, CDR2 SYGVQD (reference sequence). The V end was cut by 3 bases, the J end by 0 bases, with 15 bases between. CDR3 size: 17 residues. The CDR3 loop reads CASSDPPGLSSYNEQFF. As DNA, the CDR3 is TGCGCCAGCAGTGACCCACCGGGACTCAGCTCCTACAATGAGCAGTTCTTC.

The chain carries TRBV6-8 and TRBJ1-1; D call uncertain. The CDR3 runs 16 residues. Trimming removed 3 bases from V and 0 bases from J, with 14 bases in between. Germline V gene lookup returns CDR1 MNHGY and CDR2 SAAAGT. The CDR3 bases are TGTGCCAGCAGTTATCGTGGCCCGTACATGAACACTGAAGCTTTCTTT. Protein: CASSYRGPYMNTEAFF.